This passage covers 10 T cell receptor beta chains from one sample sequenced in a study of glioma-infiltrating T cells after dendritic cell vaccination. Assay: immunoSEQ multiplex PCR; the TCRdb copy retains only in-frame clones and omits some. The data show about 92,000 clones, more than 75% seen once. The sample consisted of blood, taken before dendritic cell vaccination. The receptor set was obtained from a human donor with glioblastoma.

The chain employs TRBV29-1 and TRBJ2-3, with D possibly being TRBD1 (6 bases). The CDR3 extends over 15 amino acids. The germline V gene encodes CDR1 SQVTM and CDR2 ANQGSEA. V was shortened by 7 bases and J by 0 bases, with 17 bases between the two germline ends. The CDR3 loop is CSGWVAQGSTDTQYF. In DNA, the CDR3 is TGCAGCGGGTGGGTGGCACAGGGTAGCACAGATACGCAGTATTTT.

The rearrangement links TRBV13 to TRBJ2-7, with 10 bases that match TRBD1. The CDR3 has 16 amino acids. CDR1 and CDR2 (germline): PRHDT, FYEKMQ (reference sequence). After removal of 0 bases from V and 4 bases from J, the junction contained 6 bases not matched to a gene. In nucleotides, the CDR3 is TGTGCCAGCAGCTTAGGTGCGGGACAGGGGATTTACGAGCAGTACTTC. It codes for CASSLGAGQGIYEQYF. Combining the CDR3 with reference TRBV13 and TRBJ2-7 gives the whole variable domain AAGVIQSPRHLIKEKRETATLKCYPIPRHDTVYWYQQGPGQDPQFLISFYEKMQSDKGSIPDRFSAQQFSDYHSELNMSSLELGDSALYFCASSLGAGQGIYEQYFGPGTRLTVT.

The chain combines TRBV15 with TRBJ1-3; D is possibly TRBD1 (6 bases). Germline V gene sequence: CDR1 LNHNV, CDR2 YYDKDF (reference sequence). This CDR3 is 16 amino acids long. Trimming pared 5 bases from V and 0 bases from J, leaving 14 bases between. This CDR3 is CATSEGDIRSGNTIYF. CDR3 nucleotides: TGTGCCACCAGCGAGGGGGACATTCGCTCTGGAAACACCATATATTTT.

The J gene is TRBJ1-3, the V gene TRBV13; D not certain. The ends were cut back, 10 bases at V and 1 base at J, with 14 bases in the middle. The CDR3 has 14 amino acids. Germline-derived CDR1 and CDR2 are PRHDT and FYEKMQ (reference sequence). The CDR3 loop reads CATTVSGSGNTIYF. CDR3 sequence (DNA): TGTGCCACTACAGTTTCGGGGTCTGGAAACACCATATATTTT.

This clone occurred a few times. In the same sample, other DNA sequences code for this CDR3. This chain uses TRBV6-5 with TRBJ2-7; a possible D gene is TRBD2 (5 bases). V lost 6 bases and J lost 7, with 13 bases in between. Germline-derived CDR1 and CDR2 are MNHEY and SVGAGI. The length of the CDR3 is 12 residues. This CDR3 is CASRNGGGEQYF. The CDR3 nucleotides are TGTGCCAGCAGGAACGGCGGCGGGGAGCAGTACTTC.

V is TRBV29-1 and J is TRBJ2-2, with 8 bases fitting TRBD1. This CDR3 is built from 13 residues. In germline, CDR1 is SQVTM, CDR2 ANQGSEA. With V trimmed by 8 bases and J by 5 bases, 7 bases remained unmatched. The CDR3 bases are TGCAGCTTTCACAGGGGGACTACCGGGGAGCTGTTTTTT. Translating gives CSFHRGTTGELFF.

The V and J genes are TRBV6-5 and TRBJ1-1, with D unresolved. Germline CDR1 is MNHEY and CDR2 is SVGAGI. The germline V and J ends were trimmed by 5 bases and 3 bases, with 10 bases remaining between them. This CDR3 is 13 amino acids long. In nucleotides, the CDR3 is TGTGCCAGCAGTCCCGAAGGAGACACTGAAGCTTTCTTT. It yields the protein CASSPEGDTEAFF.

V usage is TRBV4-1 and J usage is TRBJ1-4; D is unclear. Trimming removed 1 base from V and 0 bases from J, with 3 bases in between. Germline CDR1 and CDR2: MGHRA and YSYEKL. This CDR3 region has 14 residues. The chain's CDR3 is CASSQVTTNEKLFF. Written as DNA, the CDR3 is TGCGCCAGCAGCCAAGTTACAACTAATGAAAAACTGTTTTTT.

V gene TRBV11-2 combines with J gene TRBJ2-5; 10 nucleotides line up with TRBD2. The ends lost 6 bases at V and 5 bases at J; junction bases unmatched: 12. CDR3 size: 16 residues. Germline CDR1 and CDR2: SGHAT and FQNNGV. CDR3 region: CASSLRASGSLETQYF. The CDR3 region has the DNA TGTGCCAGCAGTCTAAGGGCTAGCGGGAGCTTGGAGACCCAGTACTTC.

V and J are TRBV10-1 and TRBJ2-7, with D hard to call. The germline gives CDR1 WNHNN, CDR2 SYGVQD (reference sequence). This CDR3 contains 14 residues. V was trimmed by 0 bases and J by 7 bases, leaving 13 bases between them. CDR3: CASSESPPGPEQYF. CDR3 DNA: TGCGCCAGCAGTGAGTCCCCCCCTGGCCCGGAGCAGTACTTC.